The 4 T cell receptor beta chains below come from one sample, sequenced in a study of OX40 agonist ivuxolimab in advanced cancers. Library preparation used the immunoSEQ multiplex PCR assay. TCRdb mirrors the immuneACCESS table, restricted to in-frame sequences. Some clones are absent from its copies; in checked studies, under half trace to an unresolved V gene, and the reason for the others is unknown. The sample table lists 74,000 or so clones, approximately 88% of them with a count of one. Clones ranked in the top ten supply less than 12% of the sample. This sample comprised CD4+ or CD8+ T cells sorted from blood, obtained in a trial of the OX40 agonist ivuxolimab. These receptors were collected from an adult with an advanced solid tumor such as melanoma, head and neck, liver or kidney cancer.

The chain carries TRBV2 and TRBJ1-1; TRBD1 aligns across 7 bases. Per germline, CDR1 SNHLY and CDR2 FYNNEI. V was clipped by 8 bases and J by 1 base; unmatched bases: 4. The CDR3 covers 13 residues. The CDR3 protein is CASAGQTNTEAFF. The CDR3 DNA sequence: TGTGCCAGCGCGGGACAGACGAACACTGAAGCTTTCTTT.

The chain employs TRBV13 and TRBJ2-3; D remains unclear. The V end was cut by 1 base, the J end by 7 bases, with 9 bases between. Germline CDR1 reads PRHDT; CDR2 reads FYEKMQ (reference sequence). This CDR3 comprises 13 residues. CDR3 region: CASSLVYTNTQYF. The CDR3 nucleotides are TGTGCCAGCAGCTTAGTCTACACTAATACGCAGTATTTT.

The V call is TRBV2, the J call TRBJ1-2; tentatively, D is TRBD1 (6 bases). V was trimmed by 4 bases and J by 4 bases, leaving 10 bases between them. This CDR3 has 13 amino acids. The germline gives CDR1 SNHLY, CDR2 FYNNEI. The CDR3 nucleotides are TGTGCCAGCAGTGCGAGGGGGGGCTATGGCTACACCTTC. Translating gives CASSARGGYGYTF.

This chain connects TRBV7-9 to TRBJ1-1, with D uncertain. CDR1 is SEHNR and CDR2 is FQNEAQ in the germline V gene (reference sequence). V was clipped by 3 bases and J by 6 bases, with 14 bases between them. The CDR3 contains 14 residues. The CDR3 loop is CASSFSGANAEAFF. CDR3 in DNA: TGTGCCAGCAGCTTTTCGGGCGCTAACGCTGAAGCTTTCTTT.